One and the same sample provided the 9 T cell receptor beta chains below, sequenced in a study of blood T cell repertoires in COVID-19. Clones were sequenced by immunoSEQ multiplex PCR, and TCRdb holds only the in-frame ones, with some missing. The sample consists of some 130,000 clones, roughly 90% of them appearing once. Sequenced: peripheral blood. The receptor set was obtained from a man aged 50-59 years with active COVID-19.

The CDR3 DNA is TGCGCCAGCAGCCAGACAGGTAGAGCTAACTATGGCTACACCTTC. It specifies CASSQTGRANYGYTF. The chain employs TRBV4-1 and TRBJ1-2; perhaps TRBD1 as D (6 bases). The CDR3 extends over 15 amino acids. V lost 3 bases and J lost 0, with 11 bases in between. Germline V gene lookup returns CDR1 MGHRA and CDR2 YSYEKL.

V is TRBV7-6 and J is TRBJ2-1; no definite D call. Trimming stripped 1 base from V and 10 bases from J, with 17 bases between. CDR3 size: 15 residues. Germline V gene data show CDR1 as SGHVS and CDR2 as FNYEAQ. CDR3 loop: CASSLVAELQVEQFF. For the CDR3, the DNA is TGTGCCAGCAGCTTAGTTGCGGAACTACAAGTAGAGCAGTTCTTC. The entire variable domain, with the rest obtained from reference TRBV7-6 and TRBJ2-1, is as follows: GAGVSQSPRYKVTKRGQDVALRCDPISGHVSLYWYRQALGQGPEFLTYFNYEAQQDKSGLPNDRFSAERPEGSISTLTIQRTEQRDSAMYRCASSLVAELQVEQFFGPGTRLTVL.

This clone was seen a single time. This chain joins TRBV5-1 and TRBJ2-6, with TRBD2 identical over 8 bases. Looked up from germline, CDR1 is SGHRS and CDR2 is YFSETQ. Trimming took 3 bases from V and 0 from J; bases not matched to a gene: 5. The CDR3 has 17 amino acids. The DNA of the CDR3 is TGCGCCAGCAGCTCGGGAGGGGACTTCTCTGGGGCCAACGTCCTGACTTTC. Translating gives CASSSGGDFSGANVLTF.

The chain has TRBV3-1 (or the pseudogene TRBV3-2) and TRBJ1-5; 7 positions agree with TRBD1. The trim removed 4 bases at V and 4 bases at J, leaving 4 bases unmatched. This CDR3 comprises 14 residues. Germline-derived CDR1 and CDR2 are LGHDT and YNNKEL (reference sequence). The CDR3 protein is CASSLGGLNQPQHF. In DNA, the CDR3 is TGTGCCAGCAGCCTAGGGGGCCTAAATCAGCCCCAGCATTTT.

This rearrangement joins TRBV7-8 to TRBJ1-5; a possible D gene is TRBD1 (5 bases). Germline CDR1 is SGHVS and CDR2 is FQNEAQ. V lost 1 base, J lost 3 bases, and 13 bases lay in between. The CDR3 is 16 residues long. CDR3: CASSLVNRQFNQPQHF. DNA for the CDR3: TGTGCCAGCAGCTTAGTCAACAGACAGTTCAATCAGCCCCAGCATTTT.

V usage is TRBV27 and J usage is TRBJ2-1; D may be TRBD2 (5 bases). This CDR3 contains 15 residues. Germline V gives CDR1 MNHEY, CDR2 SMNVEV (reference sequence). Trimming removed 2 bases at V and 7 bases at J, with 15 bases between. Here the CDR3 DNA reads TGTGCCAGCAGTTTAGCTCAGGAATGGAGGAATGAGCAGTTCTTC. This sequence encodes CASSLAQEWRNEQFF.

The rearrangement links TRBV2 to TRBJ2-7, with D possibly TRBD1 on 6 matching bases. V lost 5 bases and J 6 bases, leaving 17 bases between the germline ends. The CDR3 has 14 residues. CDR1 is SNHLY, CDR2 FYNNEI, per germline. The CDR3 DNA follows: TGTGCCAGCAGTTCGGGCAGGGGCTTGGTCGAGCAGTACGTC. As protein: CASSSGRGLVEQYV.

The DNA of the CDR3 is TGTGCCAGCAGCTTTGACCAGGTGGGCAATCAGCCCCAGCATTTT. This codes for CASSFDQVGNQPQHF. The chain is built from TRBV7-8 and TRBJ1-5; unclear D gene. CDR1 SGHVS and CDR2 FQNEAQ come from the germline V gene. The CDR3 has 15 amino acids. V lost 3 bases and J 2 bases, leaving 11 bases between the germline ends.

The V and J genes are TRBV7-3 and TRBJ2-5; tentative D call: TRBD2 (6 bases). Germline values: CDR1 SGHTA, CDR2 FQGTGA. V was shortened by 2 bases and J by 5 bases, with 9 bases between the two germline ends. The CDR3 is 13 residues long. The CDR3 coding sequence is TGTGCCAGCAGCTTACTTGGGGGGGAGACCCAGTACTTC. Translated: CASSLLGGETQYF. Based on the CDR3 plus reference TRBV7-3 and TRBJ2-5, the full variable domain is GAGVSQTPSNKVTEKGKYVELRCDPISGHTALYWYRQSLGQGPEFLIYFQGTGAADDSGLPNDRFFAVRPEGSVSTLKIQRTERGDSAVYLCASSLLGGETQYFGPGTRLLVL.